Following are 29 T cell receptor beta chains from one sample sequenced in a study of blood T cells in healthy people across ages. A second 7 to 11 cycle PCR used barcoded and J-beta primers. One entry per CDR3 protein, called by TCRdb with MiXCR from the 5' RACE reads. The sample has hundreds of thousands of distinct CDR3 sequences; 25% to 30% are singletons. Sequenced: blood. These receptors were collected from a woman older than 75 in good health.

This clonotype was detected a few times. The chain is built from TRBV20-1 and TRBJ2-3; TRBD2 might be the D (7 bases). CDR1 is DFQATT, CDR2 SNEGSKA, per germline (reference sequence). V lost 0 bases, J lost 2 bases, and 12 bases lay in between. The CDR3 is made up of 15 amino acids. The chain's CDR3 is CSARDRGGATDTQYF. The CDR3 nucleotides are TGCAGTGCTAGAGATCGAGGGGGGGCCACAGATACGCAGTATTTT.

In its sample, this clonotype was seen many times. The genes are TRBV5-4 and TRBJ2-3, with 10 bases lining up with TRBD2. CDR3 length: 16 residues. Germline loops: CDR1 SGHNT, CDR2 YYREEE (reference sequence). V lost 2 bases, J lost 1 base, and 4 bases stayed unmatched. Here the CDR3 DNA reads TGTGCCAGCAGCTTTCGGACTAGCGGCCGCACAGATACGCAGTATTTT. Amino acid sequence: CASSFRTSGRTDTQYF.

This clonotype was detected only a few times. The V gene is TRBV19, the J gene TRBJ2-1; D gene ambiguous. This CDR3 spans 14 amino acids. Trimming cost V 3 bases and J 8 bases, with 14 bases left between them. Germline loops: CDR1 LNHDA, CDR2 SQIVND (reference sequence). The CDR3 reads CASSIGPHLYEQFF. The CDR3 bases are TGTGCCAGTAGTATCGGACCGCACCTCTATGAGCAGTTCTTC.

The chain combines TRBV11-2 with TRBJ2-2; 8 bases are shared with TRBD1. V was pared by 1 base and J by 2 bases, with 6 bases of the junction left unmatched. Germline V CDR1 and CDR2: SGHAT, FQNNGV. This CDR3 is 17 amino acids long. The CDR3 region has the DNA TGTGCCAGCAGCTTAGGCCCCGGACAGGGCAACACCGGGGAGCTGTTTTTT. Its translation is CASSLGPGQGNTGELFF.

This clonotype was recorded many times. The gene calls are TRBV11-3 and TRBJ2-5; the D gene is possibly TRBD2 (6 bases). V gave up 6 bases and J gave up 2 bases, with 10 bases separating them. This CDR3 contains 13 residues. Germline-derived CDR1 and CDR2 are SGHNT and YENEEA. The CDR3 coding sequence is TGTGCCAGCAGGCGGGACCCTCAAGAGACCCAGTACTTC. As protein: CASRRDPQETQYF.

The V and J genes are TRBV7-2 and TRBJ1-2; tentatively, D is TRBD1 (6 bases). Trimming removed 5 bases from V and 8 bases from J, with 15 bases in between. The CDR3 runs to 13 residues. Germline values: CDR1 SGHTA, CDR2 FQGNSA. DNA of the CDR3: TGTGCCAGCAGCCAAAGTCAGGGGAAAGGCTACACCTTC. This gives the protein CASSQSQGKGYTF.

This clonotype showed up many times. V usage is TRBV9 and J usage is TRBJ2-1, with a possible D match to TRBD1 (6 bases). Germline-derived CDR1 and CDR2 are SGDLS and YYNGEE. V lost 4 bases to trimming and J lost 10 bases, with 9 bases between them. The CDR3 spans 11 residues. The CDR3 here is CASSYDREQFF. DNA for the CDR3: TGTGCCAGCAGCTACGACAGGGAGCAGTTCTTC.

Ten or more counts support this clonotype. The V and J genes are TRBV6-5 and TRBJ2-5; D is perhaps TRBD1 (7 bases). The CDR3 spans 13 residues. V was cut by 6 bases and J by 5 bases, with 13 bases left in between. Germline V CDR1 and CDR2: MNHEY, SVGAGI. CDR3 amino acids: CASRPTGRETQYF. The CDR3 DNA reads TGTGCCAGCAGACCGACAGGGAGGGAGACCCAGTACTTC.

The chain employs TRBV14 and TRBJ1-1, with TRBD1 as a possible D gene (5 bases). The CDR3 is made up of 14 amino acids. Per germline, CDR1 SGHDN and CDR2 FVKESK. The ends were cut back, 2 bases at V and 4 bases at J, with 11 bases in the middle. CDR3 protein: CASSQFSGGTEAFF. CDR3 in DNA: TGTGCCAGCAGCCAATTTAGTGGGGGCACTGAAGCTTTCTTT.

With respect to this clonotype: A much larger clone is a single base away; this may be a read error. The V call is TRBV4-1, the J call TRBJ2-1; 10 bases are a match to TRBD2. The germline V gene encodes CDR1 MGHRA and CDR2 YSYEKL. V lost 3 bases to trimming and J lost 9 bases; unmatched junction nucleotides: 8. CDR3 length equals 15 residues. The CDR3: CASSHDHLAGVEQFF. Written as DNA, the CDR3 is TGCGCCAGCAGCCATGATCACCTAGCGGGGGTTGAGCAGTTCTTC.

This chain connects TRBV20-1 to TRBJ2-5; TRBD2 aligns across 15 bases. The last part of the DNA fits TRBJ2-7 better; the J call may be wrong. Germline values: CDR1 DFQATT, CDR2 SNEGSKA (reference sequence). This CDR3 region has 19 residues. CDR3 nucleotides: TGCAGTGCTAGTCCAGCTAAAGGGACTAGCGGGAGGAGTTGGTACGAGCAGTACTTC. This translates into CSASPAKGTSGRSWYEQYF.

This clonotype was picked up a small number of times. V gene TRBV20-1 combines with J gene TRBJ1-2; D gene uncertain. The CDR3 loop spans 12 amino acids. Germline V gene lookup returns CDR1 DFQATT and CDR2 SNEGSKA (reference sequence). The CDR3 sequence is CRAPDKSLSYTF. In DNA form, the CDR3 reads TGCAGGGCTCCAGACAAATCCCTCAGCTACACCTTC.

This clonotype has ten or more counts. The chain employs TRBV10-3 and TRBJ2-5, with D tentatively TRBD2 (6 bases). Germline V CDR1 and CDR2: ENHRY, SYGVKD. The CDR3 consists of 13 residues. Trimming took 7 bases from V and 3 from J, leaving 12 bases between them. This chain's CDR3 is CAITREPKETQYF. The DNA for the CDR3 is TGTGCCATCACCCGGGAGCCCAAAGAGACCCAGTACTTC.

The rearrangement links TRBV2 to TRBJ2-2; tentatively, D is TRBD1 (5 bases). V was pared by 7 bases and J by 0 bases, with 12 bases between. This CDR3 contains 15 residues. Germline-derived CDR1 and CDR2 are SNHLY and FYNNEI. CDR3 in DNA: TGTGCCAGCAAGGTAACAGGAGCGAACACCGGGGAGCTGTTTTTT. Protein: CASKVTGANTGELFF.

The chain links TRBV5-4 to TRBJ2-2; D is unresolved. CDR3 length equals 16 residues. Trimming took 4 bases from V and 3 from J, leaving 16 bases between them. CDR1 is SGHNT and CDR2 is YYREEE in the germline V gene (reference sequence). CDR3 coding DNA: TGTGCCAGCAGCCCCGGTCCCCAACGGGACACCGGGGAGCTGTTTTTT. As protein: CASSPGPQRDTGELFF.

A note on this clonotype: A much larger clone sits a single nucleotide away, making a read error possible. The rearrangement joins TRBV11-2 to TRBJ2-4, with a weak D call TRBD2 (5 bases). The end of the DNA aligns better with TRBJ2-7, so the J call may be wrong. CDR1 SGHAT and CDR2 FQNNGV come from the germline V gene. The CDR3 covers 14 residues. CDR3 amino acids: CASSLDGRHYEQYF. CDR3 sequence (DNA): TGTGCCAGCAGCTTAGATGGGAGACACTACGAGCAGTACTTC.

The rearrangement joins TRBV7-9 to TRBJ1-2; TRBD1 agrees at 9 bases. Germline V gene lookup returns CDR1 SEHNR and CDR2 FQNEAQ (reference sequence). The CDR3 runs to 17 residues. With V trimmed by 3 bases and J by 4 bases, 12 bases remained unmatched. The CDR3 region is CASSFAVPGQGSYGYTF. For the CDR3, the DNA is TGTGCCAGCAGCTTTGCCGTCCCGGGACAGGGTTCCTATGGCTACACCTTC.

There are many counts of this clonotype. The V call is TRBV5-1, the J call TRBJ1-5, with D possibly TRBD1 on 6 matching bases. The V gene's germline CDR1 is SGHRS and CDR2 YFSETQ. The V and J ends lost 4 bases and 3 bases respectively, with 11 bases between them. This CDR3 contains 14 residues. The CDR3 protein is CASSPTGINQPQHF. CDR3 coding DNA: TGCGCCAGCAGCCCGACAGGAATCAATCAGCCCCAGCATTTT.

This clonotype was counted a few times. A much bigger clone sits one base away, suggesting this may be a read error. J is TRBJ2-7 and V is TRBV6-5, with 12 bases that match TRBD1. Germline V gene sequence: CDR1 MNHEY, CDR2 SVGAGI. J gave up 7 bases and V 5 bases, and 12 bases lay outside the gene matches. The CDR3 extends over 16 amino acids. The DNA of the CDR3 is TGTGCCAGCAGTAGCCCGGGACAGGGGGCCTCAGGGGAGCAGTACTTC. Encoded protein: CASSSPGQGASGEQYF.

The V gene is TRBV20-1, the J gene TRBJ1-1; D unclear. Trimming cost V 2 bases and J 3 bases, with 10 bases left between them. Germline CDR1 is DFQATT and CDR2 is SNEGSKA (reference sequence). The CDR3 length is 13 residues. CDR3 protein: CSARRRVDTEAFF. The DNA of the CDR3 is TGCAGTGCTAGAAGACGGGTGGACACTGAAGCTTTCTTT.

The V call is TRBV5-6, the J call TRBJ2-7; weak D call: TRBD1 (5 bases). V was pared by 6 bases and J by 2 bases, with 12 bases between. Germline CDR1 and CDR2: SGHDT and YYEEEE. The CDR3 totals 13 residues. For the CDR3, the DNA is TGTGCCAGCAACGAAAAGGGGACCTACGAGCAGTACTTC. Translating it yields CASNEKGTYEQYF.

This clonotype came up a few times. One junction end does not reproduce the germline sequence, and a read error may be involved. This sequence joins TRBV20-1 and TRBJ1-2; TRBD1 might be the D (5 bases). CDR1 is DFQATT and CDR2 is SNEGSKA in the germline V gene (reference sequence). The CDR3 spans 12 residues. The CDR3 bases are TGCAGTGGTAGACAGAATAACTATGGCTACACCTTC. It specifies CSGRQNNYGYTF.

The J gene is TRBJ1-4, the V gene TRBV7-9; 8 bases agree with TRBD1. There are 14 residues in the CDR3. The germline gives CDR1 SEHNR, CDR2 FQNEAQ (reference sequence). V lost 7 bases and J lost 4; bases outside the gene matches: 5. CDR3 sequence (DNA): TGTGCCAGCACCGACAGGGGACGTAATGAAAAACTGTTTTTT. Translated: CASTDRGRNEKLFF.

Turning to this clonotype: Being one base from a much bigger clone, this may be a read error. The rearrangement links TRBV12-3 or TRBV12-4 to TRBJ2-3; 8 bases are shared with TRBD2. The CDR3 is 13 residues long. V gave up 10 bases and J gave up 3 bases; unmatched junction bases: 6. CDR3 bases: TGTGCCAACACGAGCGGGGGAACAGATACGCAGTATTTT. It is translated as CANTSGGTDTQYF.

This clonotype was observed a few times. The chain joins TRBV6-1 to TRBJ2-1; D assignment may be TRBD1 or TRBD2 (7 bases each). The germline V and J ends were trimmed by 2 bases and 7 bases, with 21 bases remaining between them. The CDR3 runs to 17 residues. CDR1 is MNHNS and CDR2 is SASEGT in the germline V gene. The CDR3 DNA sequence: TGTGCCAGCAGTGAACAGGGGGGGGGCCTCCTGGGGAATGAGCAGTTCTTC. Encoded protein: CASSEQGGGLLGNEQFF.

The chain has TRBV11-3 and TRBJ1-4, with D possibly TRBD1 on 5 matching bases. Germline values: CDR1 SGHNT, CDR2 YENEEA. The CDR3 spans 14 residues. V dropped 5 bases and J dropped 7 bases, with 14 bases sitting between them. CDR3 in amino acids: CASSPGTSGEKLFF. DNA of the CDR3: TGTGCCAGCAGCCCCGGGACGTCGGGTGAAAAACTGTTTTTT.

The J gene is TRBJ1-5, the V gene TRBV6-1; D is unresolved. The germline gives CDR1 MNHNS, CDR2 SASEGT. V shed 0 bases and J shed 9 bases, with 9 bases lying between them. The CDR3 runs 13 residues. The CDR3 region is CASSEARRAPQHF. CDR3 in DNA: TGTGCCAGCAGTGAAGCGCGGAGGGCGCCCCAGCATTTT.

In DNA, the CDR3 is TGTGCCAGCAGCCAAGAAAAGAGGGTTGGCACTGAAGCTTTCTTT. This encodes CASSQEKRVGTEAFF. The chain combines TRBV14 with TRBJ1-1; D gene uncertain. The CDR3 spans 15 residues. In germline, CDR1 is SGHDN, CDR2 FVKESK. The V and J ends lost 0 bases and 4 bases respectively, with 12 bases between them.

In this sample, this clonotype turned up many times. This chain joins TRBV29-1 and TRBJ2-5; 11 nucleotides agree with TRBD2. V trimming: 8 bases; J trimming: 5 bases; junction bases outside the gene matches: 10. The CDR3 consists of 14 residues. The germline V gene encodes CDR1 SQVTM and CDR2 ANQGSEA. The CDR3 spells CSTLAGGLRETQYF. Written as DNA, the CDR3 is TGCAGCACCCTAGCGGGGGGACTCCGGGAGACCCAGTACTTC.